Described below is a single TCR beta chain sequence and its context. In the PCR, 60 Vbeta and 13 Jbeta primers were used. Some clones are missing from TCRdb's copy, which holds only in-frame ones; the method was immunoSEQ multiplex PCR. The sample consists of over 200,000 clones, around 88% of them appearing once. The sample comes from a study of cytomegalovirus exposure and HLA in healthy donors. The overall study: Assignment to the Caucasian-associated ancestry cluster applied to approximately 80% of the approximately 370 genotyped donors.

The CDR3 runs to 15 residues. J gave up 2 bases and V 3 bases, and 5 bases lay outside the gene matches. Looked up from germline, CDR1 is MGHRA and CDR2 is YSYEKL. Sequenced sample: PBMCs. V is TRBV4-1 and J is TRBJ2-5; 8 nucleotides match TRBD2. The receptor was derived from a woman aged 18-30 years in good health and CMV-seronegative. The CDR3 DNA follows: TGCGCCAGCAGCCAGGCTATAGCGGGACAAGAGACCCAGTACTTC. As protein: CASSQAIAGQETQYF.